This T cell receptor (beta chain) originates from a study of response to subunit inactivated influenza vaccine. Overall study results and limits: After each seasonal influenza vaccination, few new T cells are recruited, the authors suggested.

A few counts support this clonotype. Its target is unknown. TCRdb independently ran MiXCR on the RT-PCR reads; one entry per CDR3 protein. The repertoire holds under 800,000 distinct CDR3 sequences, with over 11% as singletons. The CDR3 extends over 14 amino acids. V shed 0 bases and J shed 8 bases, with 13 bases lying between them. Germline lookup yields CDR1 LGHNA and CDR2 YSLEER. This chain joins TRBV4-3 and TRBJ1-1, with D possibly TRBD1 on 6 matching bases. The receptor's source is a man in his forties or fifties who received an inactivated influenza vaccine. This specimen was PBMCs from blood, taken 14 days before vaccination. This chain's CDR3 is CASSQDGGTPEAFF. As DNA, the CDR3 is TGCGCCAGCAGCCAAGATGGCGGGACACCGGAAGCTTTCTTT.